This is a list of T cell receptor beta chains from one sample in a study of technical replicates of blood from a handful of donors. Generated by immunoSEQ multiplex PCR, the TCRdb table keeps only in-frame clones and is missing some. The sample lists around 80,000 clones, roughly 90% occurring once. The specimen sequenced was T cells isolated from PBMCs. These receptors came from a human donor in good health. The CDR3 runs from the conserved cysteine through the conserved F or W. A D gene is named only where the DNA matches it firmly. Expanded clones get a size class; other rows say once, few or many, or leave the size out.

CDR3 DNA: TGCGCCAGCAGCCACCCGGGGAAGAACACTGAAGCTTTCTTT
CDR3 protein: CASSHPGKNTEAFF
J gene: TRBJ1-1
clone size: -
CDR3 length: 14
D gene: -
V gene: TRBV4-1

CDR3 DNA: TGTGCCTGTTTACAGGGTCCCGTCCTGACTTTC
CDR3 protein: CACLQGPVLTF
J gene: TRBJ2-6
clone size: -
CDR3 length: 11
D gene: -
V gene: TRBV30

CDR3 DNA: TGTGCCAGCTCACCTGGGACAGATCCGGGCTATGGCTACACCTTC
CDR3 protein: CASSPGTDPGYGYTF
J gene: TRBJ1-2
clone size: -
CDR3 length: 15
D gene: TRBD1
V gene: TRBV18

CDR3 DNA: TGTGCCAGCATCCCACTTAGCGGGAGCTCCGGGGAGCTGTTTTTT
CDR3 protein: CASIPLSGSSGELFF
J gene: TRBJ2-2
clone size: few
CDR3 length: 15
D gene: TRBD2
V gene: TRBV7-9

CDR3 DNA: TGTGCCAGCAGCCCCCTCCGCGGGGTCTACAATGAGCAGTTCTTC
CDR3 protein: CASSPLRGVYNEQFF
J gene: TRBJ2-1
clone size: -
CDR3 length: 15
D gene: -
V gene: TRBV5-8

CDR3 DNA: TGTGCCAGCAGTTTTGTAGGGACAGGGAGAAACGAGCAGTACTTC
CDR3 protein: CASSFVGTGRNEQYF
J gene: TRBJ2-7
clone size: -
CDR3 length: 15
D gene: TRBD1
V gene: TRBV27

CDR3 DNA: TGTGCCAGCAGGCAGTATAGCAATCAGCCCCAGCATTTT
CDR3 protein: CASRQYSNQPQHF
J gene: TRBJ1-5
clone size: -
CDR3 length: 13
D gene: -
V gene: TRBV27

CDR3 DNA: TGTGCCAGCAGCGTAGATGCAGGGAACGTCTTCCAAGAGACCCAGTACTTC
CDR3 protein: CASSVDAGNVFQETQYF
J gene: TRBJ2-5
clone size: -
CDR3 length: 17
D gene: -
V gene: TRBV9

CDR3 DNA: TGTGCCAGCAGGAGGACGGACATGAACACTGAAGCTTTCTTT
CDR3 protein: CASRRTDMNTEAFF
J gene: TRBJ1-1
clone size: -
CDR3 length: 14
D gene: -
V gene: TRBV5-4

CDR3 DNA: TGTGCCATCAGTTCGGTTCCAGGACAGGGGCTCAACGAGCAGTACTTC
CDR3 protein: CAISSVPGQGLNEQYF
J gene: TRBJ2-7
clone size: -
CDR3 length: 16
D gene: TRBD1
V gene: TRBV10-3

CDR3 DNA: TGTGCCAGCAGCTTTCTGAGTGTCGGGGAGCTGTTTTTT
CDR3 protein: CASSFLSVGELFF
J gene: TRBJ2-2
clone size: -
CDR3 length: 13
D gene: -
V gene: TRBV11-2

CDR3 DNA: TGTGCCAGCTCGCCCAACAGGGGGTCCTCCTACGAGCAGTACTTC
CDR3 protein: CASSPNRGSSYEQYF
J gene: TRBJ2-7
clone size: -
CDR3 length: 15
D gene: TRBD1
V gene: TRBV18

CDR3 DNA: TGTGCCAGCAGCCCGGGATCCCGGGTCACTGAAGCTTTCTTT
CDR3 protein: CASSPGSRVTEAFF
J gene: TRBJ1-1
clone size: few
CDR3 length: 14
D gene: -
V gene: TRBV7-9

CDR3 DNA: TGTGCCAGCAGTTCTCTCCAGGGGGCAGTTGAAAAACTGTTTTTT
CDR3 protein: CASSSLQGAVEKLFF
J gene: TRBJ1-4
clone size: -
CDR3 length: 15
D gene: TRBD1
V gene: TRBV27

CDR3 DNA: TGCAGCGTTGAAGGAACGGATCTAGCTGGTCGCACAGATACGCAGTATTTT
CDR3 protein: CSVEGTDLAGRTDTQYF
J gene: TRBJ2-3
clone size: -
CDR3 length: 17
D gene: -
V gene: TRBV29-1

CDR3 DNA: TGTGCCACCAGCAGAGGACTAGCGAACGAGCAGTACTTC
CDR3 protein: CATSRGLANEQYF
J gene: TRBJ2-7
clone size: once
CDR3 length: 13
D gene: TRBD2
V gene: TRBV15

CDR3 DNA: TGCGCCAGCAGCATCGGGACTTTCCAAGAGACCCAGTACTTC
CDR3 protein: CASSIGTFQETQYF
J gene: TRBJ2-5
clone size: once
CDR3 length: 14
D gene: -
V gene: TRBV5-1

CDR3 DNA: TGCGCCAGCAGCTGGTTAGCGGGGGGCACAGATACGCAGTATTTT
CDR3 protein: CASSWLAGGTDTQYF
J gene: TRBJ2-3
clone size: -
CDR3 length: 15
D gene: TRBD2
V gene: TRBV5-1

CDR3 DNA: TGTGCCAGCAGCCAATCAGAGGACAATGAGCAGTTCTTC
CDR3 protein: CASSQSEDNEQFF
J gene: TRBJ2-1
clone size: -
CDR3 length: 13
D gene: -
V gene: TRBV7-9

CDR3 DNA: TGTGCCTTGAGGACTAGCGGGAGTGGTGATACGCAGTATTTT
CDR3 protein: CALRTSGSGDTQYF
J gene: TRBJ2-3
clone size: -
CDR3 length: 14
D gene: TRBD2
V gene: TRBV30

CDR3 DNA: TGTGCCAGCAGTCCTAGATGGGAGGATTATGGCTACACCTTC
CDR3 protein: CASSPRWEDYGYTF
J gene: TRBJ1-2
clone size: -
CDR3 length: 14
D gene: -
V gene: TRBV28

CDR3 DNA: TGTGCCAGTAGTTATACTGGACAGGGTAGCTACGAGCAGTACTTC
CDR3 protein: CASSYTGQGSYEQYF
J gene: TRBJ2-7
clone size: -
CDR3 length: 15
D gene: TRBD1
V gene: TRBV19

CDR3 DNA: TGCGCCAGCAGTGAGCCGAGGACAGGGAACACTGAAGCTTTCTTT
CDR3 protein: CASSEPRTGNTEAFF
J gene: TRBJ1-1
clone size: -
CDR3 length: 15
D gene: TRBD1
V gene: TRBV10-2

CDR3 DNA: TGTGCCAGCAGTTACTCGTCGACAGGGGAGGACACCTTC
CDR3 protein: CASSYSSTGEDTF
J gene: TRBJ1-2
clone size: few
CDR3 length: 13
D gene: TRBD1
V gene: TRBV6-5

CDR3 DNA: TGCAGTGCCCTAGGCACAGATACGCAGTATTTT
CDR3 protein: CSALGTDTQYF
J gene: TRBJ2-3
clone size: -
CDR3 length: 11
D gene: -
V gene: TRBV20-1

CDR3 DNA: TGTGCCTGGAGTGTAGGAGTTGAAGCTTTCTTT
CDR3 protein: CAWSVGVEAFF
J gene: TRBJ1-1
clone size: once
CDR3 length: 11
D gene: -
V gene: TRBV30

CDR3 DNA: TGTGCCAGCAGCCGCTCGACAGGGAGGAGCACTGAAGCTTTCTTT
CDR3 protein: CASSRSTGRSTEAFF
J gene: TRBJ1-1
clone size: few
CDR3 length: 15
D gene: TRBD1
V gene: TRBV7-8

CDR3 DNA: TGTGCCAGCAGTGACAAGCGGGAGAGCACAGATACGCAGTATTTT
CDR3 protein: CASSDKRESTDTQYF
J gene: TRBJ2-3
clone size: -
CDR3 length: 15
D gene: TRBD2
V gene: TRBV6-4

CDR3 DNA: TGTGCCAGTAGTATGGGAACAGGGAGCTACGAGCAGTACTTC
CDR3 protein: CASSMGTGSYEQYF
J gene: TRBJ2-7
clone size: -
CDR3 length: 14
D gene: -
V gene: TRBV19

CDR3 DNA: TGTGCCATCAGTGACCCTCGACTAGCGGGGCGTTCCTTATACAATGAGCAGTTCTTC
CDR3 protein: CAISDPRLAGRSLYNEQFF
J gene: TRBJ2-1
clone size: -
CDR3 length: 19
D gene: TRBD2
V gene: TRBV10-3

CDR3 DNA: TGTGCCATCAGTGGAGGGAGACAGGGTGGCTACACCTTC
CDR3 protein: CAISGGRQGGYTF
J gene: TRBJ1-2
clone size: -
CDR3 length: 13
D gene: TRBD1
V gene: TRBV10-3